The present T cell receptor beta chain was sequenced within a study of beta chain features in type 1 diabetes. The sequenced template was cDNA made from the entire isolated RNA. Assay: immunoSEQ multiplex PCR; the TCRdb copy retains only in-frame clones and omits some. The table includes about 250,000 clones, about a tenth detected once. V lost 4 bases, J lost 5 bases, and 12 bases lay in between. The CDR3 is 13 amino acids. Per the germline V gene, CDR1 is SGHNT and CDR2 is YYREEE (reference sequence). Points from the study as a whole: People with Type 1 diabetes carried modestly yet significantly shorter TCRB CDR3s in all four CD4+ subsets. For type 1 diabetes patients, VDJ junctions showed fewer insertions and more deletions.

This clone was seen more than once but under ten times. The antigen remains undetermined. Each of the CD4+ naive, central memory, regulatory and stem cell-like memory populations was sorted via CD45RO/CCR7/CD25/CD127/CD95/CD27. The TCR sequence derives from a man in his thirties or forties with type 1 diabetes. The chain has TRBV5-4 and TRBJ1-2; possibly TRBD1 for D (6 bases). The source material was naive CD4+ T cells from blood. For the CDR3, the DNA is TGTGCCAGCAGCCGGACAGACAGATATGGCTACACCTTC. Amino acid sequence: CASSRTDRYGYTF.